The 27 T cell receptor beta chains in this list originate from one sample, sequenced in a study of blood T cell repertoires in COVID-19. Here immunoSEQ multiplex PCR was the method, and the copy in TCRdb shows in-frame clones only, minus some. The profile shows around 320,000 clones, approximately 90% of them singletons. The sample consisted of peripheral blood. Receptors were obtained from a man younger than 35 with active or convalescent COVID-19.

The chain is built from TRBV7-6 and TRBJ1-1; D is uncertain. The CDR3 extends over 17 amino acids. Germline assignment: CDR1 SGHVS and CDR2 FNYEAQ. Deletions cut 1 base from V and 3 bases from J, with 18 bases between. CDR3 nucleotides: TGTGCCAGCAGCTTAGAGGCTGGAGGGCGGGGTGACACTGAAGCTTTCTTT. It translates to CASSLEAGGRGDTEAFF.

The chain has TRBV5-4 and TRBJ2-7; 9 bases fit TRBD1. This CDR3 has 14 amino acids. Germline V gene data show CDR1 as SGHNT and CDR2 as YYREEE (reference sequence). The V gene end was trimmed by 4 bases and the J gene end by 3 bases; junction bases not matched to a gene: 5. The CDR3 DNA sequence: TGTGCCAGCAGCGAGGACAGGGGTTACTACGAGCAGTACTTC. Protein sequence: CASSEDRGYYEQYF.

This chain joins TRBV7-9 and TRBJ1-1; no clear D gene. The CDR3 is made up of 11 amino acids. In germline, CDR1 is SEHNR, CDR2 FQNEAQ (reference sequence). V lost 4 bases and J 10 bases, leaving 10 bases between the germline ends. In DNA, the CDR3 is TGTGCCAGCAGCTACAGCGGAGGAGCTTTCTTT. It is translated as CASSYSGGAFF.

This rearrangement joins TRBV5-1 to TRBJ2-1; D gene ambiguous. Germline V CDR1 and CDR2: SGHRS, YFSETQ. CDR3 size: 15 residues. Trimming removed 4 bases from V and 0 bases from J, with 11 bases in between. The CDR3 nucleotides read TGCGCCAGCAGCCCGTTACAGAGCTCCTACAATGAGCAGTTCTTC. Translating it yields CASSPLQSSYNEQFF.

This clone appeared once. The CDR3 region is CASSRGQGVSNEQFF. CDR3 in DNA: TGCGCCAGCAGCCGGGGACAGGGGGTATCCAATGAGCAGTTCTTC. The J gene is TRBJ2-1, the V gene TRBV5-1, with 11 bases aligning to TRBD1. Germline-derived CDR1 and CDR2 are SGHRS and YFSETQ. The CDR3 has 15 amino acids. The ends lost 4 bases at V and 6 bases at J; junction bases unmatched: 6.

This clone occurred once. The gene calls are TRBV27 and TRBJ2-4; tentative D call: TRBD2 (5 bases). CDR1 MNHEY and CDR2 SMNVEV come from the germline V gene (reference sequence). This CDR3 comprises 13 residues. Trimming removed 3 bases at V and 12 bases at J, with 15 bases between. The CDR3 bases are TGTGCCAGCAGTTTTCGGATGGCGGGCGATCAGTACTTC. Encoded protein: CASSFRMAGDQYF.

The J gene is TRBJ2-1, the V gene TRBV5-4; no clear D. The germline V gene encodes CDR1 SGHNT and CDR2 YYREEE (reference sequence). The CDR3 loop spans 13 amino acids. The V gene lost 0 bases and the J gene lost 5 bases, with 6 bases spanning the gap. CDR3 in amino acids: CASSLVTNNEQFF. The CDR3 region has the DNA TGTGCCAGCAGCTTGGTAACTAACAATGAGCAGTTCTTC.

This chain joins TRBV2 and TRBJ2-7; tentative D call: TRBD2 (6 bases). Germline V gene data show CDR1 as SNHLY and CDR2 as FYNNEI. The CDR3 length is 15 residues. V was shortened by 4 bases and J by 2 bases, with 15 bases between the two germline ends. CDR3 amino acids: CASSGRRANAYEQYF. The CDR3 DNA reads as TGTGCCAGCAGTGGAAGGAGGGCTAACGCCTACGAGCAGTACTTC.

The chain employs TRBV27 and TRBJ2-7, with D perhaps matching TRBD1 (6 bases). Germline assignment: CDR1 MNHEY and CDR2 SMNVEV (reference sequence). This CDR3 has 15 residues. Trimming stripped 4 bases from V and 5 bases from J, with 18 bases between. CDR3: CASSSASGVVDEQYF. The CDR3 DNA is TGTGCCAGCAGTTCGGCGTCAGGGGTTGTGGACGAGCAGTACTTC.

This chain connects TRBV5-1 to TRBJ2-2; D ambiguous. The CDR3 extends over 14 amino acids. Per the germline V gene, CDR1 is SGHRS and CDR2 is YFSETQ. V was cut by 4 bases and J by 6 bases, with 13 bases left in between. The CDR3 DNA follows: TGCGCCAGCAGCGTGGGCCGCCAGGCCGGGGAGCTGTTTTTT. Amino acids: CASSVGRQAGELFF.

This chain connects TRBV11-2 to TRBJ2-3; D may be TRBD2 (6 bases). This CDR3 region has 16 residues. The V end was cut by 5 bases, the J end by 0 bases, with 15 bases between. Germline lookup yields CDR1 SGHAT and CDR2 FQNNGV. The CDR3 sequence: CASSKNAGTSTDTQYF. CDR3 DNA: TGTGCCAGCAGCAAAAACGCCGGGACTAGCACAGATACGCAGTATTTT.

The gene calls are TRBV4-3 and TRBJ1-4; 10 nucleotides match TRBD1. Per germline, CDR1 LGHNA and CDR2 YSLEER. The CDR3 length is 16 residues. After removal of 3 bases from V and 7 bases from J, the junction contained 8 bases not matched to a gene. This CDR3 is CASSHWEGTGAEKLFF. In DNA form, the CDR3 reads TGCGCCAGCAGCCATTGGGAGGGGACAGGGGCTGAAAAACTGTTTTTT.

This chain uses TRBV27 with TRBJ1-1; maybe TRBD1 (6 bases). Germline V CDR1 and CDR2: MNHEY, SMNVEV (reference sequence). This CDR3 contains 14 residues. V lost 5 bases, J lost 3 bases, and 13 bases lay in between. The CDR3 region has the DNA TGTGCCAGCAGTCTCCAGGGGTTAGACACTGAAGCTTTCTTT. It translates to CASSLQGLDTEAFF.

The chain's CDR3 is CASTYSGTTIQETQYF. The CDR3, as DNA: TGTGCCAGCACTTATTCCGGGACTACTATACAAGAGACCCAGTACTTC. The chain carries TRBV6-2 or TRBV6-3 and TRBJ2-5; 7 nucleotides agree with TRBD2. The CDR3 contains 16 residues. V was pared by 7 bases and J by 2 bases, with 13 bases of the junction left unmatched. Germline-derived CDR1 and CDR2 are MNHEY and SVGEGT.

CDR3 coding DNA: TGTGCCAGTAGTATTCTCAGGGGACGTGACACTGAAGCTTTCTTT. It encodes CASSILRGRDTEAFF. The genes are TRBV19 and TRBJ1-1; D might be TRBD1 (6 bases). This CDR3 is 15 amino acids long. Deletions cut 3 bases from V and 3 bases from J, with 14 bases between. Per the germline V gene, CDR1 is LNHDA and CDR2 is SQIVND (reference sequence).

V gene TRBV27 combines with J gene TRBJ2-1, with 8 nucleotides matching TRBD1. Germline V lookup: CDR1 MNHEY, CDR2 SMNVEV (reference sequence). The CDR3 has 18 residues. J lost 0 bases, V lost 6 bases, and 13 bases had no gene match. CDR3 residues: CASSDGQGPVSSYNEQFF. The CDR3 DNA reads TGTGCCAGCAGCGACGGACAGGGACCGGTGAGCTCCTACAATGAGCAGTTCTTC.

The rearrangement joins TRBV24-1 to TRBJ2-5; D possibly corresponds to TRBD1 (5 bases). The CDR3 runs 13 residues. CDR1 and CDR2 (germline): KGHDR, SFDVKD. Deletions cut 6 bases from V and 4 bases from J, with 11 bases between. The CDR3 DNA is TGTGCCACCAGTCAGGACAAGGGAGAGACCCAGTACTTC. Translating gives CATSQDKGETQYF.

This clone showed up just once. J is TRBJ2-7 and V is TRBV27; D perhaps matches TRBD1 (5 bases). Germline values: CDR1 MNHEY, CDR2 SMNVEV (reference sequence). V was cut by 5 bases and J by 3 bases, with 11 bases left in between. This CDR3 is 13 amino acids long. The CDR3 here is CASSTTDNYEQYF. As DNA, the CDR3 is TGTGCCAGCAGTACGACAGATAACTACGAGCAGTACTTC.

CDR3 protein: CSVAVTVEAFF. The DNA for the CDR3 is TGCAGCGTAGCAGTAACAGTTGAAGCTTTCTTT. V usage is TRBV29-1 and J usage is TRBJ1-1; no reliable D call. Trimming took 6 bases from V and 7 from J, leaving 12 bases between them. CDR1 SQVTM and CDR2 ANQGSEA come from the germline V gene. This CDR3 is 11 amino acids long.

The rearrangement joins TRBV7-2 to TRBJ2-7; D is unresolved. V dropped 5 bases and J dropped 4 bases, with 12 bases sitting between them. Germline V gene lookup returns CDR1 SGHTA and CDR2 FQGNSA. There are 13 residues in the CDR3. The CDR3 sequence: CASSLGAPYEQYF. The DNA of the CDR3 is TGTGCCAGCAGCCTCGGAGCTCCATACGAGCAGTACTTC.

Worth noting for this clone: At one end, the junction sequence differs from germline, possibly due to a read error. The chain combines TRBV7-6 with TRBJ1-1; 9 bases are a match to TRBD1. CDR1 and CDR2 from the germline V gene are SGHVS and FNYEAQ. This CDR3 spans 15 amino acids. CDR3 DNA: TGTGCCAGCAGTTTAGAGGACAGGGGACGTACTGAAGCTTTCTTT. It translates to CASSLEDRGRTEAFF.

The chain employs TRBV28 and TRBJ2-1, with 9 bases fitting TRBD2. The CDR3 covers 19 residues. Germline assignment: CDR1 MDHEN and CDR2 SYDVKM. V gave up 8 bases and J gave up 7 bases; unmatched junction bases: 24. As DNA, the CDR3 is TGTGCCAGCCCCGGCAGACTTGGGGATATGAGCGGGGGGTGGAATGAGCAGTTCTTC. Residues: CASPGRLGDMSGGWNEQFF.

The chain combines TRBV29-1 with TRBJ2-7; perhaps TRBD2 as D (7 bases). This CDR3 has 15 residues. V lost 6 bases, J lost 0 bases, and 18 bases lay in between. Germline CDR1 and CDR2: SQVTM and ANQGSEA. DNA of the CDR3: TGCAGCGTGGACATAGGGGGGGCGAACTCCTACGAGCAGTACTTC. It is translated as CSVDIGGANSYEQYF.

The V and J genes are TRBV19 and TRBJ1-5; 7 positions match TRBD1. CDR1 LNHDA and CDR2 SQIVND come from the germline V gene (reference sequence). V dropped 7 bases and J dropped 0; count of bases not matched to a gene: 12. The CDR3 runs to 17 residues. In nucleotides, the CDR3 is TGTGCCAGTACCCCATTTGGCAGGGGGTATAGCAATCAGCCCCAGCATTTT. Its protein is CASTPFGRGYSNQPQHF.

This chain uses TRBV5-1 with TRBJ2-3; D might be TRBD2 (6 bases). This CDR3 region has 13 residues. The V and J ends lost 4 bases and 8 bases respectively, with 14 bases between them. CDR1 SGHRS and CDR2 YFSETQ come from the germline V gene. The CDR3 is CASSLPGLPTQYF. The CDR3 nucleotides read TGCGCCAGCAGCCTCCCGGGACTCCCTACGCAGTATTTT.

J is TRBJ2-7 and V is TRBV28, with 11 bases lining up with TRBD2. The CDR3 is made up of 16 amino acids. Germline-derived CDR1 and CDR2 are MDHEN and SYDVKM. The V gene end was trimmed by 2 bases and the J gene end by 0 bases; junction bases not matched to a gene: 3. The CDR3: CASSLAGLADSYEQYF. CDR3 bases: TGTGCCAGCAGTTTAGCGGGACTAGCGGACTCCTACGAGCAGTACTTC.

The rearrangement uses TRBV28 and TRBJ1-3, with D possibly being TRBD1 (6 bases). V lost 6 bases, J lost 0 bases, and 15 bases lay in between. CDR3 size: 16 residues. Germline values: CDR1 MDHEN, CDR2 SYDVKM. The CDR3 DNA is TGTGCCAGCAGACCCAGACAGGACGTCTCTGGAAACACCATATATTTT. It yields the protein CASRPRQDVSGNTIYF.